This is a list of T cell receptor beta chains from one sample in a study of blood T cell repertoires in COVID-19. Generated by immunoSEQ multiplex PCR, the TCRdb table keeps only in-frame clones and is missing some. The sample holds a few hundred thousand clones; about 90% are singletons and the top ten take 1.5% to 2%. The sequenced sample was peripheral blood. Receptor source: a woman aged 25 to 39 with COVID-19, enrolled during active disease. The CDR3 runs from the conserved cysteine through the conserved F or W. The D gene is left open where the match is weak. Clone size is given for some rows only: seen once, a few or many times, or a class if the clone is expanded.

>.|13|.|TRBV7-2|TRBJ2-3
CASSSVGGDTQYF
TGTGCCAGCAGCTCCGTAGGGGGAGATACGCAGTATTTT
>.|15|.|TRBV27|TRBJ2-2
CASSLSTRFAGELFF
TGTGCCAGCAGTTTATCGACAAGATTCGCCGGGGAGCTGTTTTTT
>TRBD2|14|once|TRBV7-7|TRBJ2-1
CASSPGGSYNEQFF
TGTGCCAGCAGCCCGGGGGGGTCCTACAATGAGCAGTTCTTC
>TRBD2|16|.|TRBV4-2|TRBJ2-5
CASSRGTSGFQETQYF
TGTGCCAGCAGCCGAGGGACTAGCGGGTTTCAAGAGACCCAGTACTTC
>TRBD1|18|.|TRBV6-7|TRBJ1-3
CARAGVRRGPNSGNTIYF
TGTGCCAGAGCAGGGGTACGCAGGGGGCCAAATTCTGGAAACACCATATATTTT
>.|14|.|TRBV6-6|TRBJ1-1
CASSLTAQGTEAFF
TGTGCCAGCAGTCTTACAGCCCAGGGGACTGAAGCTTTCTTT
>TRBD1|15|.|TRBV4-3|TRBJ1-2
CASSPTGSYNYGYTF
TGCGCCAGCAGCCCGACAGGGTCCTATAACTATGGCTACACCTTC
>TRBD1|12|.|TRBV27|TRBJ1-2
CASSSRDRGYTF
TGTGCCAGCAGTTCGAGGGACAGAGGCTACACCTTC
>.|16|.|TRBV6-2/TRBV6-3|TRBJ1-5
CASSSLRNRAFQPQHF
TGTGCCAGCAGTTCCCTGCGGAACAGGGCTTTTCAGCCCCAGCATTTT
>TRBD2|15|.|TRBV2|TRBJ2-2
CASSESAGDTGELFF
TGTGCCAGCAGTGAATCGGCGGGAGACACCGGGGAGCTGTTTTTT
>.|15|.|TRBV5-1|TRBJ1-2
CASSPTGEPNYGYTF
TGCGCCAGCAGCCCGACAGGTGAACCTAACTATGGCTACACCTTC